This paragraph reports one T cell receptor beta chain. Its antigen is as yet unknown. The CDR3 is 16 residues long. Trimming cost V 2 bases and J 2 bases; bases outside gene matches: 2. Germline V gives CDR1 MNHEY, CDR2 SMNVEV (reference sequence). The data originate from a study of chemoradiotherapy in HPV16-positive cancers. Findings and caveats of the study: Candidate HPV-specific clones and E7-related TCR motifs grew in tumor during treatment.

Sequencing used immunoSEQ multiplex PCR; TCRdb keeps in-frame clones, though not all of them. Of around 30,000 clones listed, approximately 92% were seen once; the top ten hold about 3.6%. The sequencing here drew on blood, taken from a patient who underwent chemoradiotherapy. This chain joins TRBV27 and TRBJ1-6; 8 nucleotides agree with TRBD1. The sequence was collected from a human donor with HPV-associated anogenital cancer. CDR3 region: CASSLAQGAYNSPLHF. In DNA, the CDR3 is TGTGCCAGCAGTTTAGCACAGGGGGCCTATAATTCACCCCTCCACTTT.